This T cell receptor (beta chain) was observed in a study of relationships among human T cell subsets. Study-wide points: Many CDR3s were shared across Th1, Th2 and regulatory subsets. Over 50% of CD8+ cytotoxic sequences were in clones over 100 reads; regulatory and Th2 had few.

From mRNA, alpha and beta CDR3 regions were amplified using semiquantitative ARM-PCR. In ARM-PCR, communal superprimers followed tagged nested gene-specific primers for exponential amplification. One entry per CDR3 protein, called by TCRdb with MiXCR from the multiplex PCR reads. The table records 11,000 to 15,000 distinct CDR3 sequences, about 60% of them present only once. The germline V gene has CDR1 SEHNR and CDR2 FQNEAQ (reference sequence). V was shortened by 2 bases and J by 12 bases, with 10 bases between the two germline ends. The CDR3 extends over 11 amino acids. CD4+ cells were positively selected first, then anti-CD25 beads isolated CD4+CD25+ regulatory T cells. Magnetic beads coated with subset-specific antibodies isolated the T cell subsets. Of note for this clonotype: What it recognizes is unknown.

The sample comprised Tregs sorted from blood. This chain uses TRBV7-9 with TRBJ1-2; D ambiguous. This clonotype was obtained from a man aged 35 to 55 in good health. The CDR3 here is CASSLKQFHTF. The CDR3 DNA follows: TGTGCCAGCAGCTTAAAACAGTTCCACACCTTC.